The T cell receptor (beta chain) described here comes from a study of cytomegalovirus exposure and HLA in healthy donors. Clones were sequenced by immunoSEQ multiplex PCR, and TCRdb holds only the in-frame ones, with some missing. Among around 120,000 clones listed, about 88% were seen once. CDR1 is MNHEY and CDR2 is SMNVEV in the germline V gene (reference sequence). The CDR3 contains 14 residues. V was pared by 5 bases and J by 10 bases, with 15 bases between. The receptor's source is a young man in good health and CMV-seropositive. The chain recombines TRBV27 with TRBJ1-6, with a weak D call TRBD1 (5 bases). The source material was PBMCs. CDR3 coding DNA: TGTGCCAGCAGTACCGACAGCCCTTCGTCACCCCTCCACTTT. Translation: CASSTDSPSSPLHF.